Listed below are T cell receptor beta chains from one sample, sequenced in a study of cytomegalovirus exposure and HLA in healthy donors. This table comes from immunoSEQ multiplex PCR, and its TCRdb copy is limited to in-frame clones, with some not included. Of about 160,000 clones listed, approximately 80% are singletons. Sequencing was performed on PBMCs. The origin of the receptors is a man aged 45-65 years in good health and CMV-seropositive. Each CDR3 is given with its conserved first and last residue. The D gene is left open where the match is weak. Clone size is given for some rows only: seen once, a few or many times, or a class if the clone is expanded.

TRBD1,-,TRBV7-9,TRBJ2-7,CASSLTGTEYEQYF,TGTGCCAGCAGCTTAACCGGGACAGAATACGAGCAGTACTTC
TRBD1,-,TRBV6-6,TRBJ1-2,CASSYSTDRGHGYTF,TGTGCCAGCAGTTACTCTACGGACAGGGGGCATGGCTACACCTTC
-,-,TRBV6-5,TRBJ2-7,CASSRGQSSYEQYF,TGTGCCAGCAGCAGAGGACAAAGCTCCTACGAGCAGTACTTC
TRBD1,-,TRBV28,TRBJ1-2,CASRFTPYRGKGYGYTF,TGTGCCAGCAGGTTCACGCCTTACAGGGGGAAAGGATATGGCTACACCTTC
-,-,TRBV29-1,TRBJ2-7,CSVEGRLGADEQYF,TGCAGCGTTGAAGGTCGACTGGGGGCGGACGAGCAGTACTTC
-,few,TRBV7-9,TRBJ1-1,CASSPANRETEAFF,TGTGCCAGCAGCCCAGCGAACAGGGAGACTGAAGCTTTCTTT
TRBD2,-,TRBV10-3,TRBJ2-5,CAIGTSGNQETQYF,TGTGCCATCGGGACTAGCGGGAACCAAGAGACCCAGTACTTC
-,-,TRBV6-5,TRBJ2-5,CASSYSVEEETQYF,TGTGCCAGCAGTTACTCTGTGGAGGAAGAGACCCAGTACTTC
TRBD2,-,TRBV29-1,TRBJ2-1,CSVGGGISSYNEQFF,TGCAGCGTTGGGGGGGGTATATCGTCCTACAATGAGCAGTTCTTC
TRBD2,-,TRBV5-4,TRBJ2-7,CASSLLAGGLPYEQYF,TGTGCCAGCAGCCTCCTAGCGGGGGGGTTACCCTACGAGCAGTACTTC
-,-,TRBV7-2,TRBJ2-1,CASSLTPASGNEQFF,TGTGCCAGCAGCTTAACCCCCGCTTCCGGCAATGAGCAGTTCTTC
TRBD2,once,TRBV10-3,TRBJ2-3,CAISESHSGTRSTDTQYF,TGTGCCATCAGTGAGTCTCACTCCGGGACTAGGAGCACAGATACGCAGTATTTT